Listed here are 7 T cell receptor beta chains from one sample, sequenced in a study of T cells after posttransplantation cyclophosphamide. The naive gate required viable CD3+CD4+ or CD3+CD8+ cells with CCR7+CD45RA+CD45RO-CD95-CD27+CD28+ phenotype. The assay was immunoSEQ multiplex PCR, and TCRdb's table has in-frame clones only and misses some. The sample has under 40,000 clones; roughly nine tenths are singletons. The sample comprised naive CD4+ T cells sorted from blood. The receptors were sampled from a man aged 30-40 years in good health and a related stem cell transplant donor.

The chain carries TRBV5-1 and TRBJ2-5; D might be TRBD1 (5 bases). CDR3 length: 15 amino acids. Germline V gene sequence: CDR1 SGHRS, CDR2 YFSETQ. V was clipped by 0 bases and J by 3 bases, with 12 bases between them. The CDR3 DNA sequence: TGCGCCAGCAGCTTGGGGCTCAGGGAAAAAGAGACCCAGTACTTC. This sequence encodes CASSLGLREKETQYF.

This clone was counted once. This chain's CDR3 is CASSLGIQGGEQYF. The CDR3 nucleotides are TGTGCCAGCAGCTTGGGTATCCAGGGAGGTGAGCAGTACTTC. The genes are TRBV5-4 and TRBJ2-7; weak D call: TRBD2 (6 bases). Trimming took off 0 bases at V and 7 bases at J, with 14 bases between the two ends. The CDR3 length is 14 residues. Germline V gene sequence: CDR1 SGHNT, CDR2 YYREEE (reference sequence).

This clone was observed a handful of times. V and J are TRBV4-2 and TRBJ1-3; D may be TRBD1 (6 bases). Trimming stripped 0 bases from V and 4 bases from J, with 7 bases between. The length of the CDR3 is 14 residues. Germline CDR1 reads LGHNA; CDR2 reads YNFKEQ. Here the CDR3 reads CASSQDQGGNTIYF. Here the CDR3 DNA reads TGTGCCAGCAGCCAAGATCAGGGGGGAAACACCATATATTTT.

The CDR3 region is CASSLLAGKNEQFF. CDR3 DNA sequence: TGTGCCAGCAGTTTACTAGCGGGCAAAAATGAGCAGTTCTTC. The chain recombines TRBV28 with TRBJ2-1, with 8 bases aligning to TRBD2. The CDR3 has 14 residues. Germline CDR1 MDHEN, CDR2 SYDVKM. With V trimmed by 2 bases and J by 7 bases, 4 bases remained unmatched.

V and J are TRBV7-4 and TRBJ2-4, with TRBD1 identical over 9 bases. V was clipped by 2 bases and J by 0 bases; unmatched bases: 8. The germline V gene has CDR1 SGHVT and CDR2 SQSDAQ. The CDR3 has 18 amino acids. CDR3 region: CASSLRRGQGKAKNIQYF. CDR3 DNA: TGTGCCAGCAGCTTAAGGCGGGGACAGGGAAAAGCCAAAAACATTCAGTACTTC.

The chain uses TRBV5-6 and TRBJ2-7; 9 bases are a match to TRBD1. Germline CDR1 SGHDT, CDR2 YYEEEE. This CDR3 spans 15 amino acids. Trimming removed 5 bases from V and 2 bases from J; junction bases left unmatched: 8. The CDR3 DNA sequence: TGTGCCAGCAGGCAACCGGGACAGGGACCCTACGAGCAGTACTTC. Translation gives CASRQPGQGPYEQYF.

The rearrangement uses TRBV27 and TRBJ1-6; 9 nucleotides align to TRBD1. V shed 5 bases, J shed 13 bases, and the junction held 9 bases outside the gene matches. CDR1 is MNHEY, CDR2 SMNVEV, per germline (reference sequence). The CDR3 is made up of 14 amino acids. The CDR3 loop reads CASSPDRGSSPLHF. The CDR3 DNA reads TGTGCCAGCAGTCCGGACAGGGGAAGTTCGCCCCTCCACTTT.